This TCR beta chain stems from a study of beta chain features in type 1 diabetes. The whole isolated RNA underwent reverse transcription, so sequencing captured expressed TCRB transcripts. For naive, central memory and regulatory T cell samples, reads averaged roughly 3.6 million. Clones were read by immunoSEQ multiplex PCR, and TCRdb kept only the in-frame ones, dropping some. The sample holds 150,000 to 180,000 clones, 10% seen once. The CDR3 is 15 residues long. CDR1 is SGHRS, CDR2 YFSETQ, per germline. This clone came up a few times. Its antigen is undetermined. Mismatch with germline at one junction end may stem from a read error. Study-wide findings and caveats: Type 1 diabetes patients had moderately but significantly shorter TCRB CDR3s in all four CD4+ subsets. TCRB repertoires of naive, central memory and Treg cells appeared more similar among patients than among healthy donors.

The gene calls are TRBV5-1 and TRBJ2-7; 7 bases line up with TRBD2. Sequenced sample: central memory CD4+ T cells from blood. The receptor was derived from a young man with type 1 diabetes. The chain's CDR3 is CASSKRTSSSSEQYF. DNA for the CDR3: TGCGCCAGCAGCAAGAGGACTAGTTCATCCTCCGAGCAGTACTTC.